The present TCR beta chain was sequenced within a study of cytomegalovirus exposure and HLA in healthy donors. PCR used 60 Vbeta primers and 13 Jbeta primers. TCRdb keeps only in-frame clones here, not all; method: immunoSEQ multiplex PCR. Among fewer than 200,000 clones listed, 80% were seen once. Trimming took 4 bases from V and 2 from J; bases not matched to a gene: 13. Germline-derived CDR1 and CDR2 are SGHAT and FQNNGV. The CDR3 loop spans 17 amino acids. Sequenced material: PBMCs. The TCR sequence derives from a boy younger than 18 in good health and CMV-seronegative. V is TRBV11-2 and J is TRBJ2-5; TRBD1 matches 7 bases. CDR3 in DNA: TGTGCCAGCAGCTATCGGGGACAGCCTCTTTTACAAGAGACCCAGTACTTC. Translation: CASSYRGQPLLQETQYF.